Presented here are 3 T cell receptor beta chains from one specimen sequenced in a study of cytotoxic CD8 clonotypes in ibrutinib-treated CLL. Method: immunoSEQ multiplex PCR; TCRdb's copy keeps in-frame clones and lacks some. The sample holds fewer than 35,000 clones, 57% seen once. Material: PBMCs, obtained before ibrutinib treatment. The receptors derive from a human donor with chronic lymphocytic leukemia.

J is TRBJ1-1 and V is TRBV6-9, with D perhaps TRBD1 (6 bases). The germline V gene encodes CDR1 MNHGY and CDR2 SVAAGI. V lost 4 bases and J lost 6, with 9 bases in between. The CDR3 length is 12 residues. CDR3 DNA sequence: TGTGCCAGCAGTTTGAACAGGGCTGAAGCTTTCTTT. Translating gives CASSLNRAEAFF.

This clone was counted only a few times. The CDR3 protein is CASSFGLGYGTRVHGYTF. The CDR3 coding sequence is TGTGCCAGCAGTTTCGGATTGGGTTACGGGACAAGGGTTCATGGCTACACCTTC. The chain links TRBV28 to TRBJ1-2, with TRBD1 as a possible D gene (6 bases). Per the germline V gene, CDR1 is MDHEN and CDR2 is SYDVKM. The CDR3 runs to 18 residues. V was cut by 3 bases and J by 6 bases, with 26 bases left in between.

The rearrangement links TRBV27 to TRBJ2-7; TRBD2 matches 8 bases. CDR3 size: 16 residues. V trimming: 2 bases; J trimming: 5 bases; junction bases outside the gene matches: 11. Per germline, CDR1 MNHEY and CDR2 SMNVEV (reference sequence). CDR3 in amino acids: CASSLKVGGRWHEQYF. The CDR3 DNA reads as TGTGCCAGCAGTTTAAAGGTTGGCGGGAGGTGGCACGAGCAGTACTTC.